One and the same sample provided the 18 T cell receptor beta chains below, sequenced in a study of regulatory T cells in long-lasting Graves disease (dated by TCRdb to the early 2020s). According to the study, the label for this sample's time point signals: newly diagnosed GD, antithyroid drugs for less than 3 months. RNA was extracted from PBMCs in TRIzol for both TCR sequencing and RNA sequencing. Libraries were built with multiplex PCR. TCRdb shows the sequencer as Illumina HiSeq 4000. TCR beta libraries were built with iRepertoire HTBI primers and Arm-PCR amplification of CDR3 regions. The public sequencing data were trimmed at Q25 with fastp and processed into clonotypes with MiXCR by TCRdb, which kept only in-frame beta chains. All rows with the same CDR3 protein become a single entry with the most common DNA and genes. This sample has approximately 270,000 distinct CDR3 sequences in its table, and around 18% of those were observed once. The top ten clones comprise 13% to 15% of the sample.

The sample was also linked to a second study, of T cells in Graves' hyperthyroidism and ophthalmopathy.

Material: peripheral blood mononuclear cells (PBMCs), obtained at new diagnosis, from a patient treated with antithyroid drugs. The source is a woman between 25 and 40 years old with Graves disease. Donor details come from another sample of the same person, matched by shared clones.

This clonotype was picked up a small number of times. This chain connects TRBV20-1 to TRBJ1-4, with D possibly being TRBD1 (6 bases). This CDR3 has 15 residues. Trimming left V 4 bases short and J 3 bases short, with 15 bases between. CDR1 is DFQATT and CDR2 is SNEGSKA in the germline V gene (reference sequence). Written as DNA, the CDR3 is TGCAGTGCTAACAGGGTTGGGGGATCTAATGAAAAACTGTTTTTT. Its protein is CSANRVGGSNEKLFF.

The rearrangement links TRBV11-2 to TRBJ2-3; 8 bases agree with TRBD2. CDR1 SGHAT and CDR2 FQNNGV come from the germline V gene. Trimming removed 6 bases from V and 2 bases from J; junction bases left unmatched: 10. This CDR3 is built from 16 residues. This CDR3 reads CASRYRLAWVTDTQYF. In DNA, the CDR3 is TGTGCCAGCAGATACCGACTAGCGTGGGTCACAGATACGCAGTATTTT.

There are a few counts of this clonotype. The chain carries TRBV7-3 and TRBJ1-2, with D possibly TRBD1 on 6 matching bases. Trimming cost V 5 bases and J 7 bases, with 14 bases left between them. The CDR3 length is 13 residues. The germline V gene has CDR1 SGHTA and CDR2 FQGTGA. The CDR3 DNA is TGTGCCAGCAGCCCTACAGGGCGAGGTGGCTACACCTTC. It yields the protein CASSPTGRGGYTF. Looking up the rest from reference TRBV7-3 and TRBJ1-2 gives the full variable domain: GAGVSQTPSNKVTEKGKYVELRCDPISGHTALYWYRQSLGQGPEFLIYFQGTGAADDSGLPNDRFFAVRPEGSVSTLKIQRTERGDSAVYLCASSPTGRGGYTFGSGTRLTVV.

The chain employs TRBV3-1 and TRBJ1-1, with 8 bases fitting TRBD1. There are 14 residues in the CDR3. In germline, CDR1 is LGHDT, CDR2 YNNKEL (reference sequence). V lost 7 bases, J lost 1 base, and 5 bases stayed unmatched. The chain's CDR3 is CASTPRGPNTEAFF. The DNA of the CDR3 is TGTGCCAGCACACCCAGGGGGCCGAACACTGAAGCTTTCTTT. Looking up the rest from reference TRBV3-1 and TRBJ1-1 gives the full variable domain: DTAVSQTPKYLVTQMGNDKSIKCEQNLGHDTMYWYKQDSKKFLKIMFSYNNKELIINETVPNRFSPKSPDKAHLNLHINSLELGDSAVYFCASTPRGPNTEAFFGQGTRLTVV.

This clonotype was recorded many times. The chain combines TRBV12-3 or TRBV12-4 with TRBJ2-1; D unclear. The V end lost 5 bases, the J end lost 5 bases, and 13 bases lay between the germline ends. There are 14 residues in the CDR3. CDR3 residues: CASSPETLDNEQFF. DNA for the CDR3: TGTGCCAGCAGTCCTGAGACTCTGGACAATGAGCAGTTCTTC.

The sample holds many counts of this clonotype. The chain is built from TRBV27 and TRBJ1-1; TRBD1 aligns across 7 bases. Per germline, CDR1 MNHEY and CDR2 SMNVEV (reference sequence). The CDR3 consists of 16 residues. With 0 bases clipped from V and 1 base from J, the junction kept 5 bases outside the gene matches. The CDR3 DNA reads TGTGCCAGCAGTTTATCTCAGGGGGTCTCGAACACTGAAGCTTTCTTT. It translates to CASSLSQGVSNTEAFF.

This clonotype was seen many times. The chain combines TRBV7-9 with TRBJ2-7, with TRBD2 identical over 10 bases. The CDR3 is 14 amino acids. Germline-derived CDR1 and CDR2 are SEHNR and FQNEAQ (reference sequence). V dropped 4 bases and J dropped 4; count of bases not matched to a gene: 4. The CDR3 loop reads CASSSRTSGYEQYF. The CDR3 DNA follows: TGTGCCAGCAGCTCGAGGACTAGCGGTTACGAGCAGTACTTC.

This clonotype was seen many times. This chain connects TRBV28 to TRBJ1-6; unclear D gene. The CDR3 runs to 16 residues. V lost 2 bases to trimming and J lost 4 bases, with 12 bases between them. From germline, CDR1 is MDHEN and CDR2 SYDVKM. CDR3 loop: CASSLGLTTYNSPLHF. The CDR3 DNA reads TGTGCCAGCAGTTTAGGGTTAACGACATATAATTCACCCCTCCACTTT. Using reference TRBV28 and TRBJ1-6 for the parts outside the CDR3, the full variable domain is DVKVTQSSRYLVKRTGEKVFLECVQDMDHENMFWYRQDPGLGLRLIYFSYDVKMKEKGDIPEGYSVSREKKERFSLILESASTNQTSMYLCASSLGLTTYNSPLHFGNGTRLTVT.

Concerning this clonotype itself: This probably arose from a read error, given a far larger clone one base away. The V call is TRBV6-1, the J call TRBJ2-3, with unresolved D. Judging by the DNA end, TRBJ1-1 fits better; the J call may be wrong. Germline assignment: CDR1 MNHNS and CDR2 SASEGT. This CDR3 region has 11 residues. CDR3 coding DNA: TGTGCCAGCAGTAGCCGGAGTAAAGCTTTCTTT. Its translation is CASSSRSKAFF.

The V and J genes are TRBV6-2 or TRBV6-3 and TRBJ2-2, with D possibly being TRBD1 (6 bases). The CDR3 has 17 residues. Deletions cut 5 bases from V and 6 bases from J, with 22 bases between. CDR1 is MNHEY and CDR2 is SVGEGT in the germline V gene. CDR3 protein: CASSRSIPGQGSGELFF. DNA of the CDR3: TGTGCCAGCAGTAGGTCTATCCCGGGACAAGGGTCCGGGGAGCTGTTTTTT.

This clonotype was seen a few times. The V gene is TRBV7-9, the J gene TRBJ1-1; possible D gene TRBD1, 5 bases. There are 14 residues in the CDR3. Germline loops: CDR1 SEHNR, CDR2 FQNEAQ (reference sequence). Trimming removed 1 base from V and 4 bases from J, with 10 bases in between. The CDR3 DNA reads TGTGCCAGCAGCTTAGATAAGGGGAGCACTGAAGCTTTCTTT. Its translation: CASSLDKGSTEAFF.

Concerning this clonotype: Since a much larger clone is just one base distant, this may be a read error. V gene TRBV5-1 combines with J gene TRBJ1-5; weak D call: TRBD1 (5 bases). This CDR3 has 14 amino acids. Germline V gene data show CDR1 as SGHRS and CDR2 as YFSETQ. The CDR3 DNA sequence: TGCGCCACCTTATTCTGGGGGAGAAATCGGCCCCAGCATTTT. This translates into CATLFWGRNRPQHF. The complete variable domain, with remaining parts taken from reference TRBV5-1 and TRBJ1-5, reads KAGVTQTPRYLIKTRGQQVTLSCSPISGHRSVSWYQQTPGQGLQFLFEYFSETQRNKGNFPGRFSGRQFSNSRSEMNVSTLELGDSALYLCATLFWGRNRPQHFGDGTRLSIL.

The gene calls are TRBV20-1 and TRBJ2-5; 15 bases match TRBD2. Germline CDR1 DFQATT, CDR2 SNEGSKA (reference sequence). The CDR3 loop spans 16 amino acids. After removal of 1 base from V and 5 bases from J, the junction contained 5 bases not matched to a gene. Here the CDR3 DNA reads TGCAGTGCTAGAGCCTGGACTAGCGGGGGGGCCGAGACCCAGTACTTC. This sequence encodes CSARAWTSGGAETQYF.

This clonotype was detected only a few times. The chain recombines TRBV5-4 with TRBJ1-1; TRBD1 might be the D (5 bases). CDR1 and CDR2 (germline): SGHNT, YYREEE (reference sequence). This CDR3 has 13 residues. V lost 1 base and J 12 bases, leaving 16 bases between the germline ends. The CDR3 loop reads CASSLYRGRRSFF. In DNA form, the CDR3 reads TGTGCCAGCAGCTTGTACCGGGGCCGTCGGTCTTTCTTT.

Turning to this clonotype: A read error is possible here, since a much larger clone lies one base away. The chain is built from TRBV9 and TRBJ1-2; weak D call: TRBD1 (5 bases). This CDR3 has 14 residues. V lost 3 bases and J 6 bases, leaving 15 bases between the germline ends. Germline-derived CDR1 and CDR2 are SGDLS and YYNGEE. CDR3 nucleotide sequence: TGTGCCAGCAGCGCCGATGGACAAGGGCATGGCTACACCTTC. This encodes CASSADGQGHGYTF.

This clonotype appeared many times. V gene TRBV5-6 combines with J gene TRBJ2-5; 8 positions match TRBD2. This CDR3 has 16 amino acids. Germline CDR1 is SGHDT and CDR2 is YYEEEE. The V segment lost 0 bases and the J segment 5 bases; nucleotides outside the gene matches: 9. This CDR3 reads CASSLVRGGLPETQYF. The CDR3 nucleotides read TGTGCCAGCAGCTTGGTACGGGGGGGCCTCCCCGAGACCCAGTACTTC.

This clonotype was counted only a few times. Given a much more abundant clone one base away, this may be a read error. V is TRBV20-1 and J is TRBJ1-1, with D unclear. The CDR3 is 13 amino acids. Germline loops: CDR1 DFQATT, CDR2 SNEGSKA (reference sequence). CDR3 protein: CCARGRDPTEAFF. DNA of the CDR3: TGCTGTGCTAGAGGACGGGATCCCACTGAAGCTTTCTTT.

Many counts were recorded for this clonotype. The CDR3 region has the DNA TGTGCCATCAGTGGTCGGGGGGGCCGGGACAATGAGCAGTTCTTC. Protein product: CAISGRGGRDNEQFF. This chain joins TRBV10-3 and TRBJ2-1; 8 bases are shared with TRBD2. This CDR3 has 15 amino acids. With 4 bases clipped from V and 5 bases from J, the junction kept 7 bases outside the gene matches. Germline loops: CDR1 ENHRY, CDR2 SYGVKD.